This T cell receptor (beta chain) appears in the sequencing data of a study of cytomegalovirus exposure and HLA in healthy donors (dated by TCRdb to 2015 to 2018). With regard to the full study: An earlier analysis of some 620 of the donors reported under 300 Gb of sequence data and around 100 million unique TCR beta sequences obtained from about 180 million T cells. Both class I and class II loci were covered by HLA typing, at four-digit resolution. A later analysis re-examined previously published TCR beta repertoires from 610 or so donors and added high-resolution HLA genotyping to investigate patterns of TCR occurrence. An early release that covered fewer than 800 HLA-typed donors contained around 300 gigabases of sequencing data and approximately 85 million unique TCR sequences. Across some 400 genotyped donors of the cohort, an average of roughly 200,000 unique TCR beta nucleotide sequences per donor were sequenced, and 15% to 20% of those sequences were non-productive. The number of typed donors differed by locus: roughly 620-640 for A, B, C, DRB1 and DQB1; some 500 for DQA1; about 600 for DPA1; and about 470 for DPB1. All discovery cohort repertoires had been generated on a single sequencing platform. Donor age, sex, ethnicity and CMV serostatus were collected together with the repertoire data. Five DR-DQ haplotypes were treated as single units for association and clustering because of strong linkage in the cohort. A later genetic analysis used genome-wide SNP genotypes for about 65% of the roughly 670 donors, treating that subset as a discovery cohort. Of the approximately 370 genotyped donors, approximately 80% were placed in the genetic ancestry cluster associated with self-reported Caucasian donors. The aim of the study was to test whether cataloging public T cell receptors could identify signatures of past pathogen exposure. The later analysis used no new phenotypic data to find candidate immune exposures, relying instead on TCR beta sequences and their occurrence across donors. The study combined high-throughput TCR immunosequencing, statistical association of individual TCRs with disease status, and machine learning to predict cytomegalovirus infection status. The study used immunosequencing to profile the T cell repertoires of more than 650 subjects and linked those repertoires to cytomegalovirus serostatus. In addition to the first cohort of 666 subjects, a separate validation cohort of 130 or so different subjects was used. In an earlier analysis of 550 to 700 of the donors, high-throughput TCR beta sequencing was used to judge whether each TCR beta V gene segment behaved as functional or pseudogenic.

In total, just over 650 healthy bone marrow donors made up the cohort. At the time of sampling, all cohort members were nominally healthy, though unrecorded immune exposures were likely present. The donor was CMV seronegative and was included in the group of 352 seronegative cohort members. Every donor gave a peripheral blood sample, and the peripheral blood mononuclear cells from that sample were used for TCR beta sequencing. Genomic DNA was extracted from the blood cell samples with the Qiagen DNeasy Blood Extraction Kit. Library preparation employed the immunoSEQ multiplex PCR assay. The multiplex PCR relied on a mix of 60 forward primers for TCR Vbeta segments and 13 reverse primers for TCR Jbeta segments. The CDR3 region of rearranged TCR beta genes was amplified from genomic DNA with a multiplex PCR assay. On the Illumina HiSeq System, the amplified TCR beta libraries were sequenced as 87-base-pair reads. The original pipeline was this. In a later analysis, around 80 million unique TCR beta chains were counted across the roughly 610 repertoires, and roughly 11 million of these chains were shared by at least two donors. A nearest-neighbor algorithm error-corrected the raw reads and collapsed the reads into unique sequences, merging closely related sequences to remove PCR and sequencing errors. V, D and J gene segments were assigned by aligning CDR3 sequences to IMGT reference sequences. Each retained sequence needed at least a six-nucleotide match to both a V gene segment and a J gene segment. Rearrangements were classified as productive when the CDR3 lacked stop codons and remained in frame with V and J, and all other rearrangements were classified as non-productive. CDR3 was defined by IMGT convention, running from the second conserved V-encoded cysteine to the conserved J-encoded phenylalanine. In an earlier analysis of some 550 of the donors, sequences lacking an unambiguous match to a single V gene segment were excluded. An earlier analysis of 500 to 600 of the donors classified V segments as functional when productive rearrangements were above 56.7% and as segregating when the standard deviation between donors was above 5%. A statistical classification framework was built for diagnosing cytomegalovirus status from the catalog of TCR beta chain sequences. In a later analysis, V and J genes were assigned by comparing TCR nucleotide sequences against IMGT/GENE-DB human TR gene sequences. The TCRdist pipeline was used in a later analysis to assign CDR3 sequences and most-parsimonious VDJ recombination scenarios. In a later analysis, every TCR beta chain was defined by the combination of its CDR3 amino acid sequence and its V-gene family, and reads without a unique V-gene family were dropped. In a later analysis, some 600 highly shared, low-generation-probability nucleotide sequences were removed to address suspected cross-contamination and a sequencing artifact. In a later analysis, a clonal expansion index for each public chain was calculated from normalized within-repertoire ranks of inferred template counts. A later analysis computed generation probabilities with a VDJ recombination model fitted to out-of-frame rearrangements, and checked the results against IGoR. A later analysis scored TCR-TCR, TCR-HLA and TCR-CMV co-occurrence with hypergeometric tests, applying a repertoire-size bias correction to TCR pairs. In a later analysis, false discovery rates were estimated by permuting HLA or CMV assignments 20 times. In a later analysis, co-occurring TCRs were grouped using DBSCAN, and TCRdist sequence similarity was added for clustering within HLA-allele-positive subsets. Repertoires with fewer than 30,000 or more than 120,000 public chains, plus five repertoires with anomalous nucleotide sharing, were excluded from co-occurrence clustering. Not all clones reach the TCRdb copy of this immuneACCESS table, which keeps in-frame sequences only. Checked studies attribute under half of the gap to unresolved V genes and leave the rest unexplained. The V and J calls and clone size are taken from that table; D and trimming were inferred from the DNA. The sample yields about 160,000 clones; approximately 81% were counted once. 1% of the sample comes from the top ten.

Worth noting for this clone: Its antigen has not been determined. No quality values exist for individual bases; no much larger clone is one base distant.

Results the study describes overall, beyond this receptor: An association between a missense DCLRE1C variant and V-gene and J-gene trimming of TCR beta chains was found in a later genetic analysis and replicated in an independent cohort. A further reported finding was that TCR beta sequences accurately predicted the HLA-A and HLA-B alleles for most subjects in the first cohort. In a later analysis, 15,000 to 20,000 TCR beta sequences were associated with specific HLA alleles at a false discovery rate of 0.05. Compared with the approximately 700-donor mean, donors in an Asian-associated ancestry cluster had fewer N-insertions in productive TCRs, according to a later genetic analysis. The presence/absence analyses assumed that sequencing depth was roughly uniform across donors, and that assumption may not be true. The classifier was reported to diagnose cytomegalovirus status with high specificity and sensitivity in both the original cohort and the validation cohort. When HLA alleles, especially DR and DQ, strongly co-occurred, TCR associations were difficult to assign to individual alleles. Because some donors lacked HLA typing at each locus, the association tests relied only on the typed subset. In vitro tests confirmed that a few of the cytomegalovirus-associated TCR beta chains recognize cytomegalovirus antigens. The authors suggested that the approach could potentially be generalized to other disease states and immunological phenotypes. Only TCR beta chains were sequenced in this cohort, and the absence of alpha or paired-chain data limited detectable features. Some IMGT-functional V segments, including TRBV6-2 and TRBV6-3, could not be told apart with the 87-base-pair reads, so those segments were excluded. A later analysis found that TCR association rates varied across HLA loci, with DRB1 alleles showing the most associated TCRs and HLA-C alleles the fewest. A group of highly shared sequence variants was considered likely to be a technical artifact of the sequencing pipeline. Roughly 17 rarely observed V segments, including chromosome 9 orphons, were excluded from the earlier analysis of about 500 of the donors because counts were too low. In a later analysis, HLA-associated TCR beta chains showed more clonal expansion and lower generation probabilities than non-associated chains that were equally common. A total of some 180 TCR beta chains were listed by the study as associated with cytomegalovirus. Linkage disequilibrium might explain the correlated functional status among segregating V segments, but an unknown experimental factor could not be excluded. In an earlier analysis of 587 of the donors, most TCR beta V segments appeared in productive rearrangements about 87% or about 30% of the time, broadly matching IMGT annotations. Immune exposure information for the cohort was limited to CMV serostatus. A later analysis found that most CMV-associated TCR beta chains appeared HLA-restricted, with HLA associations seemingly driven largely by CMV exposure. Most TCR sequences were seen in very few donors, while some public TCRs were found in many individuals. In a later analysis, several top co-occurrence clusters were reported to appear linked to parvovirus B19, influenza, CMV and Epstein-Barr virus.

Spanning cysteine to phenylalanine, the CDR3 consists of 15 amino acids. Just CDR3 DNA is preserved here, 45 bases in frame from base 1. Reading the germline V gene (reference sequence) gives CDR1 LNHNV and CDR2 YYDKDF. Unmatched junction bases come to 2, with V trimmed by 0 bases and J by 4 bases. The V and J segments used are TRBV15 and TRBJ1-5; 8 of the junction bases match TRBD1. The receptor was derived from a boy aged 2 to 10 in good health and CMV-seronegative. Sequencing was carried out using PBMCs. The bases read TGTGCCACCAGCAGAGACAGGGGGCTGAATCAGCCCCAGCATTTT. It codes for CATSRDRGLNQPQHF.